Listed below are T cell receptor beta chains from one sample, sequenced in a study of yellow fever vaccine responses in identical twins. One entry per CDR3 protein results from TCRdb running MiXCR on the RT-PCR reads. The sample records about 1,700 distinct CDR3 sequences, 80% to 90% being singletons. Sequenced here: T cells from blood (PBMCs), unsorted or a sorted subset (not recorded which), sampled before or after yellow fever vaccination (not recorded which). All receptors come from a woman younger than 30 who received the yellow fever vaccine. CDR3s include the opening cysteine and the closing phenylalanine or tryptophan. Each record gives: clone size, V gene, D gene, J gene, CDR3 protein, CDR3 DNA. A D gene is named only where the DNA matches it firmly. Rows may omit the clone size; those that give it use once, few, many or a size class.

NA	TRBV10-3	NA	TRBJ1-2	CVISESAGGFGYTF	TGTGTCATCAGTGAGTCCGCGGGGGGTTTTGGCTACACCTTC
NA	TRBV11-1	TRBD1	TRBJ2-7	CAFPGTGGYEQYF	TGTGCCTTCCCCGGGACAGGGGGGTACGAGCAGTACTTC
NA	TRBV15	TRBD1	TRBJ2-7	CAMADRGVSYEQYF	TGTGCCATGGCCGACAGGGGAGTCTCCTACGAGCAGTACTTC
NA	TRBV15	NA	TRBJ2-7	CATRDRIQYEQYF	TGTGCCACCAGAGACAGGATACAGTACGAGCAGTACTTC
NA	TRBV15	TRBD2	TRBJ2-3	CATSRDLAGADTQYF	TGTGCCACCAGCAGAGATCTAGCGGGGGCAGATACGCAGTATTTT
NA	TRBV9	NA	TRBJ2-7	CASSPATASYEQYF	TGTGCCAGCAGCCCAGCGACAGCTTCCTACGAGCAGTACTTC
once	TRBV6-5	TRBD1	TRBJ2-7	CASSLTGAEQYF	TGTGCCAGCAGTTTGACAGGGGCCGAGCAGTACTTC
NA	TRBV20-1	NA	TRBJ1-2	CSADSQENYGYTF	TGCAGTGCCGATTCCCAGGAAAACTATGGCTACACCTTC
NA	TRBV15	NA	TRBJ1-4	CATSRGFSVEKLFF	TGTGCCACCAGCAGAGGGTTTTCCGTCGAAAAACTGTTTTTT
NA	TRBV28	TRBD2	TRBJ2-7	CASSSPIAGQSSYEQYF	TGTGCCAGCAGTTCCCCCATAGCGGGACAAAGCTCCTACGAGCAGTACTTC
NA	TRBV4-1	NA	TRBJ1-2	CASSLRGGSDGYTF	TGCGCCAGCAGCCTAAGGGGGGGTAGCGATGGCTACACCTTC
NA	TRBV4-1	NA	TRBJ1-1	CASSQGEDTEAFF	TGCGCCAGCAGCCAGGGCGAGGACACTGAAGCTTTCTTT
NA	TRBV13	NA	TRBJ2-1	CASSSRERGDEQFF	TGTGCCAGCAGCTCGAGGGAGCGTGGGGATGAGCAGTTCTTC
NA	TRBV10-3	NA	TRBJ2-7	CAIGGGGSYEQYF	TGTGCCATCGGGGGTGGCGGCTCCTACGAGCAGTACTTC